This is a list of T cell receptor beta chains from one sample in a study of breast tumors, draining lymph nodes, adjacent tissues. MiXCR, run by TCRdb on the multiplex PCR reads, gives a single entry per CDR3 protein. The table lists 65,000 to 80,000 distinct CDR3 sequences, about 21% of them singletons. The sequencing sample was made of axillary lymph node tissue. The receptors stem from a female donor with breast cancer. Some clones in this sample may be carry-over from other donors' samples. CDR3s leave out the opening cysteine and the closing phenylalanine or tryptophan. The D gene is left open where the match is weak.

j_call: TRBJ1-4
d_call: TRBD1
v_call: TRBV5-1
cdr3_aa: ASSRGDSTNEKLF

j_call: TRBJ2-5
d_call: TRBD2
v_call: TRBV6-6
cdr3_aa: ASSTGGEETQY

j_call: TRBJ2-5
d_call: .
v_call: TRBV7-9
cdr3_aa: ASSLGGLQETQY

j_call: TRBJ2-7
d_call: .
v_call: TRBV12-3/TRBV12-4
cdr3_aa: ASSLYQSSYEQY

j_call: TRBJ1-2
d_call: .
v_call: TRBV20-1
cdr3_aa: SARNYGYT

j_call: TRBJ1-4
d_call: .
v_call: TRBV6-6
cdr3_aa: ASSYCGNEKLF

j_call: TRBJ1-5
d_call: .
v_call: TRBV6-2/TRBV6-3
cdr3_aa: ASSSGTKWNKNSNQPQH

j_call: TRBJ1-6
d_call: .
v_call: TRBV10-3
cdr3_aa: AISDLGMGNSPLH

j_call: TRBJ2-1
d_call: .
v_call: TRBV30
cdr3_aa: AWSGSHEQF

j_call: TRBJ1-1
d_call: .
v_call: TRBV5-1
cdr3_aa: ASSLSEVNTEAF

j_call: TRBJ2-2
d_call: TRBD2
v_call: TRBV10-3
cdr3_aa: ACSGSGRGTGELF

j_call: TRBJ1-6
d_call: .
v_call: TRBV28
cdr3_aa: ASRLAGLYNSPLH

j_call: TRBJ2-7
d_call: .
v_call: TRBV5-4
cdr3_aa: ASSPSTGSGYYEQY

j_call: TRBJ1-3
d_call: .
v_call: TRBV6-1
cdr3_aa: ASSEIRSGNTIY

j_call: TRBJ2-5
d_call: .
v_call: TRBV11-3
cdr3_aa: ASSLIAGETQY

j_call: TRBJ2-5
d_call: .
v_call: TRBV27
cdr3_aa: ASSRERETQY

j_call: TRBJ1-6
d_call: TRBD1
v_call: TRBV7-9
cdr3_aa: ASSTRTGGTLH

j_call: TRBJ2-1
d_call: TRBD2
v_call: TRBV6-2/TRBV6-3
cdr3_aa: ASRPRLASSSYNEQF

j_call: TRBJ2-7
d_call: TRBD1
v_call: TRBV30
cdr3_aa: AWSYGQGIYEQY

j_call: TRBJ2-1
d_call: .
v_call: TRBV24-1
cdr3_aa: ATSDFRGTDEQF

j_call: TRBJ2-6
d_call: TRBD1
v_call: TRBV13
cdr3_aa: ASSLWAGGTSGANVLT

j_call: TRBJ2-3
d_call: .
v_call: TRBV15
cdr3_aa: ATSRDPRDMRKNTDTQY

j_call: TRBJ1-1
d_call: .
v_call: TRBV13
cdr3_aa: ASSPRGGRNTEAF

j_call: TRBJ2-1
d_call: .
v_call: TRBV12-3/TRBV12-4
cdr3_aa: ASSLGGSSYNGQF

j_call: TRBJ2-7
d_call: .
v_call: TRBV7-2
cdr3_aa: ASSAGRGTRYEQY

j_call: TRBJ2-7
d_call: .
v_call: TRBV28
cdr3_aa: ASSLSPSSYEQY

j_call: TRBJ2-6
d_call: .
v_call: TRBV27
cdr3_aa: ASSLYGDSGANVLT

j_call: TRBJ2-3
d_call: TRBD2
v_call: TRBV30
cdr3_aa: ALSSGSGDTQY

j_call: TRBJ1-5
d_call: .
v_call: TRBV30
cdr3_aa: AWSLTAGEPQH

j_call: TRBJ1-5
d_call: TRBD1
v_call: TRBV28
cdr3_aa: ASSRQGAGNQPQH

j_call: TRBJ2-1
d_call: TRBD2
v_call: TRBV6-5
cdr3_aa: ASSYAGTSGRANEQF

j_call: TRBJ1-5
d_call: .
v_call: TRBV2
cdr3_aa: ASRRSPPQPQH

j_call: TRBJ1-4
d_call: .
v_call: TRBV12-3/TRBV12-4
cdr3_aa: ASSYQRTNEKLF

j_call: TRBJ2-7
d_call: TRBD1
v_call: TRBV4-1
cdr3_aa: ASSRPGGGTGSYEQY

j_call: TRBJ2-1
d_call: .
v_call: TRBV20-1
cdr3_aa: SARETSSYNEQF

j_call: TRBJ1-2
d_call: .
v_call: TRBV29-1
cdr3_aa: SVEDFGRDYGYT

j_call: TRBJ2-1
d_call: TRBD2
v_call: TRBV10-3
cdr3_aa: AISSGIYNEQF

j_call: TRBJ1-5
d_call: .
v_call: TRBV6-2/TRBV6-3
cdr3_aa: ASSSWRVGQPQH

j_call: TRBJ2-7
d_call: .
v_call: TRBV2
cdr3_aa: ASSPRWDSYEQY

j_call: TRBJ2-5
d_call: TRBD2
v_call: TRBV11-2
cdr3_aa: ASSLGTRGETQY

j_call: TRBJ2-5
d_call: .
v_call: TRBV9
cdr3_aa: ASSGGEFRRGETQY